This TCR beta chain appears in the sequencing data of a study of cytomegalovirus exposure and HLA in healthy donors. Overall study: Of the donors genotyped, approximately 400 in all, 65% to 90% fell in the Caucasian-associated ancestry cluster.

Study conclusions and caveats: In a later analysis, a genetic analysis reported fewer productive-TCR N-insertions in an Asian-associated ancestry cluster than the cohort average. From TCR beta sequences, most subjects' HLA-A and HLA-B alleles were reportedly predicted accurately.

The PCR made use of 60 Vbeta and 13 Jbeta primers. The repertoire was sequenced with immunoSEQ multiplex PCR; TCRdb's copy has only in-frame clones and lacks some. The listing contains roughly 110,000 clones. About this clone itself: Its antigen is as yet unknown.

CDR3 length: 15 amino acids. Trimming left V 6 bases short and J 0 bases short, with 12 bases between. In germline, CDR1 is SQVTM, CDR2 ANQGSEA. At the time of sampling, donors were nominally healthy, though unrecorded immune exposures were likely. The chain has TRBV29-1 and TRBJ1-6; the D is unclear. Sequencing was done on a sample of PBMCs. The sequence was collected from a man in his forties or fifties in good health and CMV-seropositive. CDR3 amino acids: CSVKLGSSYNSPLHF. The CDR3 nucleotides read TGCAGCGTGAAGTTGGGCAGCTCCTATAATTCACCCCTCCACTTT.